This TCR beta chain originates from a study of blood T cell repertoires in COVID-19. In the study overall: Some COVID-19 samples were acute and others convalescent; all came from the United States, Italy and Spain. T cells, B-cell-depleted T cells, or PBMCs supplied cDNA or gDNA.

The repertoire was sequenced with immunoSEQ multiplex PCR; TCRdb's copy has only in-frame clones and lacks some. Of about 190,000 clones listed, around 85% are singletons. Study members were between about 18 and 100 years old and lived in 24 US regions. In Cohort 3, a recovered donor had either two negative PCRs, clearance, or symptom resolution. The CDR3 extends over 15 amino acids. Trimming took off 0 bases at V and 7 bases at J, with 14 bases between the two ends. CDR1 is SGHNT, CDR2 YYREEE, per germline (reference sequence). The genes are TRBV5-4 and TRBJ2-1, with a weak D call TRBD2 (6 bases). This clonotype was obtained from a woman in her 30s who had recovered from COVID-19. Sequenced input: PBMCs or T cells enriched from blood (not recorded which). The CDR3 loop is CASSLAGGPTNEQFF. CDR3 nucleotides: TGTGCCAGCAGCTTGGCCGGGGGTCCGACAAATGAGCAGTTCTTC.